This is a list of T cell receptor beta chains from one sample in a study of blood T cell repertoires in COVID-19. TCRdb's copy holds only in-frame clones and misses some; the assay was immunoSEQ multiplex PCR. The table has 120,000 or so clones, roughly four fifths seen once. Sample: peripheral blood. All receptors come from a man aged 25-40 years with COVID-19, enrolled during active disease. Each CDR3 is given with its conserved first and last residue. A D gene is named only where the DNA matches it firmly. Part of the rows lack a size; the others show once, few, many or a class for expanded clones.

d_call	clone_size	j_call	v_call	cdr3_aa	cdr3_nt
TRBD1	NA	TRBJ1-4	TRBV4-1	CASNKGQEGEKLFF	TGCGCCAGCAATAAAGGACAGGAGGGGGAAAAACTGTTTTTT
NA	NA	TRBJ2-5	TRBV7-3	CASSLEDKETQYF	TGTGCCAGCAGCTTGGAGGATAAAGAGACCCAGTACTTC
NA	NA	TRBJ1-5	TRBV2	CASSSNRGNQPQHF	TGTGCCAGCAGCTCGAACAGGGGCAATCAGCCCCAGCATTTT
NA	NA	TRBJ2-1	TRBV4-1	CASSRFRTEGQFF	TGCGCCAGCAGCCGATTCCGGACCGAGGGGCAGTTCTTC
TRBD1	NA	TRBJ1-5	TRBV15	CATSRGQALYSNQPQHF	TGTGCCACCAGCAGGGGACAGGCGCTTTACTCCAATCAGCCCCAGCATTTT
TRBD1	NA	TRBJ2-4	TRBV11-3	CASSLSSWTGGRAKNIQYF	TGTGCCAGCAGCTTATCATCTTGGACAGGGGGCAGGGCCAAAAACATTCAGTACTTC
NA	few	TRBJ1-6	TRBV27	CASRTNQQPTLHF	TGTGCCAGCAGGACGAACCAACAGCCCACCCTCCACTTT
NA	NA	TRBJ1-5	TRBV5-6	CASSPPFEEPGNQPQHF	TGTGCCAGCAGCCCACCCTTCGAGGAGCCAGGCAATCAGCCCCAGCATTTT
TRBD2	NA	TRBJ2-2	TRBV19	CASNTRRGGFYTGELFF	TGTGCCAGTAATACGAGGCGCGGGGGGTTTTACACCGGGGAGCTGTTTTTT
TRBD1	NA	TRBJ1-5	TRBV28	CASSLSLTQGGSSNQPQHF	TGTGCCAGCAGCCTGTCCCTTACGCAGGGGGGATCTAGCAATCAGCCCCAGCATTTT
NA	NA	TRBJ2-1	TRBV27	CASSVGIAFSSYNEQFF	TGTGCCAGCAGTGTAGGTATAGCGTTTAGCTCCTACAATGAGCAGTTCTTC
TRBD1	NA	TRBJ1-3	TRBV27	CASSPGTVGNTIYF	TGTGCCAGCAGTCCTGGGACAGTCGGAAACACCATATATTTT
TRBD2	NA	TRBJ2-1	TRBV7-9	CASSFSRGASGSWEQFF	TGTGCCAGCAGTTTTAGTAGGGGCGCTAGCGGGAGTTGGGAGCAGTTCTTC
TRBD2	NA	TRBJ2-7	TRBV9	CASSQGTSGNIGGFYEQYF	TGTGCCAGCAGCCAAGGGACTAGCGGGAACATTGGCGGATTCTACGAGCAGTACTTC
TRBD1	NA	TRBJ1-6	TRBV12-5	CASGTGTAYNSPLHF	TGTGCTAGTGGAACCGGGACAGCTTATAATTCACCCCTCCACTTT
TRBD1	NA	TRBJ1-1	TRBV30	CAWAGTGLTEAFF	TGTGCCTGGGCCGGGACAGGGTTGACTGAAGCTTTCTTT
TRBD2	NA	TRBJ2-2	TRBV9	CASSPWSGGSTGELFF	TGTGCCAGCAGCCCTTGGAGCGGGGGGAGCACCGGGGAGCTGTTTTTT
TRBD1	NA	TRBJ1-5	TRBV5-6	CASSSDRGRRNQPQHF	TGTGCCAGCAGCTCGGACAGGGGGCGACGCAATCAGCCCCAGCATTTT
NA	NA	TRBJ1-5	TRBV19	CASKFANNQPQHF	TGTGCCAGTAAATTTGCTAACAATCAGCCCCAGCATTTT
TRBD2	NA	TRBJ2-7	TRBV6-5	CARGGPSEGEQYF	TGTGCCCGGGGGGGGCCCTCCGAGGGAGAGCAGTACTTC
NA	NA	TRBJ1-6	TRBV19	CASRPVGREWTPLHF	TGTGCCAGTAGGCCGGTGGGCAGGGAATGGACACCCCTCCACTTT
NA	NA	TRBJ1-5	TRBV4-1	CASSQVPAGQYNQPQHF	TGCGCCAGCAGCCAAGTGCCGGCGGGGCAATACAATCAGCCCCAGCATTTT
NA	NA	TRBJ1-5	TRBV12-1	CASSPPHRGIGNQPQHF	TGTGCCAGCAGCCCACCGCATAGGGGGATAGGCAATCAGCCCCAGCATTTT
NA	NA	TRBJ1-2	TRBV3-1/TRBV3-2	CASSQDIASGYTF	TGTGCCAGCAGCCAAGATATTGCTAGTGGCTACACCTTC
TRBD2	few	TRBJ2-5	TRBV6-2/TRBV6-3	CASSYPAALAAQETQYF	TGTGCCAGCAGTTACCCGGCTGCACTAGCGGCGCAAGAGACCCAGTACTTC
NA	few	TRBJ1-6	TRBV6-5	CASRREGRSPLHF	TGTGCCAGCAGGAGGGAGGGTCGGTCACCCCTCCACTTT
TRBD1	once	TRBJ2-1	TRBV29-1	CSVRQGGGYNEQFF	TGCAGCGTGCGACAGGGGGGAGGCTACAATGAGCAGTTCTTC
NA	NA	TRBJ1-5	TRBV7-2	CASSLVATDNQPQHF	TGTGCCAGCAGCTTAGTGGCGACAGACAATCAGCCCCAGCATTTT
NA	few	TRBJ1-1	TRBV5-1	CASSEIVNTEAFF	TGCGCCAGCAGCGAGATAGTGAACACTGAAGCTTTCTTT
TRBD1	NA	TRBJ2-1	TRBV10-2	CASNEQGNNEQFF	TGCGCCAGCAATGAACAGGGGAACAATGAGCAGTTCTTC
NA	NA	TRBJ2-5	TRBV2	CASSEVAGPHQETQYF	TGTGCCAGCAGTGAAGTTGCGGGACCACACCAAGAGACCCAGTACTTC
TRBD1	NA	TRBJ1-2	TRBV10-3	CAISGTGDYGYTF	TGTGCCATCAGTGGTACAGGGGACTATGGCTACACCTTC
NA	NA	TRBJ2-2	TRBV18	CASSRENTGELFF	TGTGCCAGCTCACGAGAGAACACCGGGGAGCTGTTTTTT
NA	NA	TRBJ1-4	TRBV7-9	CASSSADARRNEKLFF	TGTGCCAGCAGCTCCGCAGATGCCCGCAGGAATGAAAAACTGTTTTTT
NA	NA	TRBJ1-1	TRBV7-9	CASSRRVRSGGMNTEAFF	TGTGCCAGCAGCCGCCGCGTCAGGTCGGGGGGCATGAACACTGAAGCTTTCTTT
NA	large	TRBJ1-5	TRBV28	CASSAQGYGNQPQHF	TGTGCCAGCAGTGCTCAGGGTTATGGCAATCAGCCCCAGCATTTT
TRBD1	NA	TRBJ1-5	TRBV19	CASSIEQGINQPQHF	TGTGCCAGTAGTATAGAACAGGGGATCAATCAGCCCCAGCATTTT
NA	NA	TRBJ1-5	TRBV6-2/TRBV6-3	CASSYAGNQYSNQPQHF	TGTGCCAGCAGTTACGCCGGGAACCAATATAGCAATCAGCCCCAGCATTTT
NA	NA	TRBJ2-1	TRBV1	CTSSRLRTSGSNEQFF	TGCACCAGCAGCCGCTTGCGGACTAGCGGCAGCAATGAGCAGTTCTTC
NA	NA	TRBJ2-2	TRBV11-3	CASSLDGTDTGELFF	TGTGCCAGCAGCTTAGATGGTACAGACACCGGGGAGCTGTTTTTT
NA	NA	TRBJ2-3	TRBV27	CASSLILTDTQYF	TGTGCCAGCAGTTTAATCCTGACAGATACGCAGTATTTT